This T cell receptor beta chain was recovered during a study of T cells after yellow fever vaccination. Study-level results: Among primary-vaccination clones, most reappeared after the booster, at approximately 97% for CD4 and roughly 90% for CD8. A weaker but faster secondary response was observed, peaking on day 5 versus 15.

TCRdb re-derived calls from the 5' RACE reads in MiXCR, one entry per CDR3 protein. The sample has hundreds of thousands of distinct CDR3 sequences; roughly 13% are singletons. Comments on this clonotype: What it binds is not known.

V was shortened by 4 bases and J by 2 bases, with 15 bases between the two germline ends. Germline V gene lookup returns CDR1 SGHRS and CDR2 YFSETQ. This CDR3 has 15 residues. The genes are TRBV5-1 and TRBJ1-1; D is undetermined. The sequences come from PBMCs, collected on the day of the yellow fever booster vaccination. The receptor comes from a man between 25 and 39 years old who received the YFV17D yellow fever vaccine. The CDR3 protein is CASSPRWDGNTEAFF. The DNA of the CDR3 is TGCGCCAGCAGCCCCAGGTGGGATGGAAACACTGAAGCTTTCTTT.